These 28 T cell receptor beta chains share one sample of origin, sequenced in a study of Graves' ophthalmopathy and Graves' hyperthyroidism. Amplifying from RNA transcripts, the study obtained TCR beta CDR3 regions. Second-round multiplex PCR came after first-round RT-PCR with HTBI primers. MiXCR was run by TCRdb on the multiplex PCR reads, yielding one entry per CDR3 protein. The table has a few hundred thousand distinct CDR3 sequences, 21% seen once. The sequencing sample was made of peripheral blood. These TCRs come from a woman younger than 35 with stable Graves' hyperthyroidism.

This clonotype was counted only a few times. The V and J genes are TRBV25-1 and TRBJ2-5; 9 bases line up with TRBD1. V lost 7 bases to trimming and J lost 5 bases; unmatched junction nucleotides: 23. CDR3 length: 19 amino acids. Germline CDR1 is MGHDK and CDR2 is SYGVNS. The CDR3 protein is CASTRDRDEGRFLGETQYF. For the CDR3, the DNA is TGTGCCAGCACCCGGGACAGGGACGAGGGGCGCTTTCTCGGGGAGACCCAGTACTTC.

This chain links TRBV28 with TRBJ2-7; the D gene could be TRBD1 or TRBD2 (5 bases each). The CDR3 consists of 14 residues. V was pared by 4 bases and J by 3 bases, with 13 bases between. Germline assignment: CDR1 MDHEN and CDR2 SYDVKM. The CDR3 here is CASSYGHGIYEQYF. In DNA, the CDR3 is TGTGCCAGCAGTTATGGACACGGGATCTACGAGCAGTACTTC.

The CDR3 bases are TGTGCCAGCAAATCGGGGGCGGGGACCTATGGCTACACCTTC. This sequence encodes CASKSGAGTYGYTF. The rearrangement uses TRBV2 and TRBJ1-2, with D perhaps TRBD1 (6 bases). Germline CDR1 is SNHLY and CDR2 is FYNNEI. The CDR3 runs 14 residues. V lost 7 bases and J 4 bases, leaving 16 bases between the germline ends.

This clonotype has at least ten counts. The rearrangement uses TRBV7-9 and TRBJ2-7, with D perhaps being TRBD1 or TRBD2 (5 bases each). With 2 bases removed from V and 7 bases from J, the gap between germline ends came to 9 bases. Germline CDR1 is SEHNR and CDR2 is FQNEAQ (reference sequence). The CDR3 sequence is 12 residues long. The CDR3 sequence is CASSLLREEQYF. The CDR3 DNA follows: TGTGCCAGCAGCTTACTCAGGGAGGAGCAGTACTTC. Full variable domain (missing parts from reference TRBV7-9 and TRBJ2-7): DTGVSQNPRHKITKRGQNVTFRCDPISEHNRLYWYRQTLGQGPEFLTYFQNEAQLEKSRLLSDRFSAERPKGSFSTLEIQRTEQGDSAMYLCASSLLREEQYFGPGTRLTVT.

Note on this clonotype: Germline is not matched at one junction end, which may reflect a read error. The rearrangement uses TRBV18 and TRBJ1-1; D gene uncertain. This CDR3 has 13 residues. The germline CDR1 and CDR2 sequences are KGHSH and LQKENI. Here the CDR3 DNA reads TGTGCCAGCTCACTGATGGGCGGCACTGATGCTTTCTTT. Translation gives CASSLMGGTDAFF.

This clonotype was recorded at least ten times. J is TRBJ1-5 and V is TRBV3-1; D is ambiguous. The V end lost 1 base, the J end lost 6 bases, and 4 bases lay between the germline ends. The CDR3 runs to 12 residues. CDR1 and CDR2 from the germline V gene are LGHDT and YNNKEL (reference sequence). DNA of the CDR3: TGTGCCAGCAGCCAAGGTCTTCAGCCCCAGCATTTT. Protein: CASSQGLQPQHF.

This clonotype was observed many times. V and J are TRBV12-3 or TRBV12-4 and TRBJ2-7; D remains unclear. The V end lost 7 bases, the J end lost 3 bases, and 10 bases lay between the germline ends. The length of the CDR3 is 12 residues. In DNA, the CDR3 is TGTGCCAGCAAACCAGACGGCTACGAGCAGTACTTC. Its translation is CASKPDGYEQYF.

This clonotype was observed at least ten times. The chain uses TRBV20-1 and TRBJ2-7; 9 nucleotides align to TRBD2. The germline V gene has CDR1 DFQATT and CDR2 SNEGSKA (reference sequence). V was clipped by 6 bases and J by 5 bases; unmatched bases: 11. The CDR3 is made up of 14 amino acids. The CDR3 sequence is CSALIAGGPHEQYF. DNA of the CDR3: TGCAGTGCCTTGATTGCGGGAGGGCCTCACGAGCAGTACTTC.

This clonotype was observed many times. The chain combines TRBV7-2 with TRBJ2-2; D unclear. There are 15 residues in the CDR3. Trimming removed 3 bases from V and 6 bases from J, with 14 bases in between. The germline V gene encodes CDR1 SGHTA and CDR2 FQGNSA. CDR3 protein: CASSFIKAGAGELFF. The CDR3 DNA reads TGTGCCAGCAGCTTCATAAAGGCCGGCGCCGGGGAGCTGTTTTTT.

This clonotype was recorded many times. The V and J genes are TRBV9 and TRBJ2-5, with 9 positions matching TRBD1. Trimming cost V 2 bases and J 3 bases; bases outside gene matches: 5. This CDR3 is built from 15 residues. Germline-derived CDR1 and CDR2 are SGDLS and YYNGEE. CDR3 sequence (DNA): TGTGCCAGCAGCGTCACCGGGACAGGGAAAGAGACCCAGTACTTC. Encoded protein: CASSVTGTGKETQYF.

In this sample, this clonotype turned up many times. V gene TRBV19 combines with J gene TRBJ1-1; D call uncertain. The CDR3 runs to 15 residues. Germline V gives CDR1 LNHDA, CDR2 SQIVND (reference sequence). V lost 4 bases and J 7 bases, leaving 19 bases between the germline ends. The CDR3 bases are TGTGCCAGTAGTACCATACCGTACAGAGGAAGTGAAGCTTTCTTT. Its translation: CASSTIPYRGSEAFF.

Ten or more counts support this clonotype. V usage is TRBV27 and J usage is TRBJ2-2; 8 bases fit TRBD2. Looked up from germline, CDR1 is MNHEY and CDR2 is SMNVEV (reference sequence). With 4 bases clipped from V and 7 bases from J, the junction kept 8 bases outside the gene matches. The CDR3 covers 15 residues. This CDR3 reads CASSSTGGGGGELFF. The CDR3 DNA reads TGTGCCAGCAGTTCTACCGGGGGGGGCGGCGGGGAGCTGTTTTTT.

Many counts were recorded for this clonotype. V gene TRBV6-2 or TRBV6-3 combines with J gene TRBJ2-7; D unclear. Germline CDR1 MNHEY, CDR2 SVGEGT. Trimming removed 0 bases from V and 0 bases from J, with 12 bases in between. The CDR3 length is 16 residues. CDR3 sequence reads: CASSYSLGGGSYEQYF. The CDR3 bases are TGTGCCAGCAGTTACTCGCTTGGTGGCGGCTCCTACGAGCAGTACTTC.

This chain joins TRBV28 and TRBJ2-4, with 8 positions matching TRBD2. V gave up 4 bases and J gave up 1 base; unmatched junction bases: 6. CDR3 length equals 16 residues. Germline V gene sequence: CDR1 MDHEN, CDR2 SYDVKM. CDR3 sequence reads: CASSSGGSLAKNIQYF. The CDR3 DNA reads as TGTGCCAGCAGTTCGGGGGGGAGTCTCGCCAAAAACATTCAGTACTTC.

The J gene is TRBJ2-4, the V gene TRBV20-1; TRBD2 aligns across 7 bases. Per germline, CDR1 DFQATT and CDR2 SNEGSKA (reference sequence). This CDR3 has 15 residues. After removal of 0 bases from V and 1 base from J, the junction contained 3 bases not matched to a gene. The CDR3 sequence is CSARDGGGAKNIQYF. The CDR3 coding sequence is TGCAGTGCTAGAGATGGCGGGGGTGCCAAAAACATTCAGTACTTC.

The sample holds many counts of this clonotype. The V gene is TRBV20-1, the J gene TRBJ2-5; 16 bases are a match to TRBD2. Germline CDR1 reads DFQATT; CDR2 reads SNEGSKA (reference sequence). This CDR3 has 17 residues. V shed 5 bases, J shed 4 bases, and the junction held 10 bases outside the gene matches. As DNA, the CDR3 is TGCAGTGCTCACCGGGGGACTAGCGGGAGGGCCGGAGAGACCCAGTACTTC. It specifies CSAHRGTSGRAGETQYF.

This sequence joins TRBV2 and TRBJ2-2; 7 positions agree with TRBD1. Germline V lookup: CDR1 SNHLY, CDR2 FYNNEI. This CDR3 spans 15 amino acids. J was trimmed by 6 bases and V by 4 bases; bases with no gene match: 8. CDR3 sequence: CASSAYRQGAGELFF. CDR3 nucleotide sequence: TGTGCCAGCAGTGCATATCGACAGGGAGCCGGGGAGCTGTTTTTT.

The CDR3 loop reads CSASPPFF. Here the CDR3 DNA reads TGCAGTGCTTCACCCCCCTTCTTT. V usage is TRBV20-1 and J usage is TRBJ1-1, with unresolved D. Trimming took off 5 bases at V and 14 bases at J, with 9 bases between the two ends. CDR1 is DFQATT and CDR2 is SNEGSKA in the germline V gene (reference sequence). The CDR3 runs 8 residues.

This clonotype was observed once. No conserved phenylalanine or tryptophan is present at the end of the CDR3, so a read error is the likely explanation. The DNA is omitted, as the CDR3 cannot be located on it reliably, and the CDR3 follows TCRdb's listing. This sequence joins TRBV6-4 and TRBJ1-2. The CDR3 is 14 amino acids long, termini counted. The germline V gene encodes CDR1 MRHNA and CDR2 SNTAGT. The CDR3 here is CASSLDGGNYGYSY.

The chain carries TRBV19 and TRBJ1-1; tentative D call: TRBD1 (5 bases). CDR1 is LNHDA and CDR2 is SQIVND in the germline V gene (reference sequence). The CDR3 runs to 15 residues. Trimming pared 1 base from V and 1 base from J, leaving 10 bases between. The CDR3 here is CASSIALQENTEAFF. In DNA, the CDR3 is TGTGCCAGTAGTATAGCCCTACAGGAGAACACTGAAGCTTTCTTT.

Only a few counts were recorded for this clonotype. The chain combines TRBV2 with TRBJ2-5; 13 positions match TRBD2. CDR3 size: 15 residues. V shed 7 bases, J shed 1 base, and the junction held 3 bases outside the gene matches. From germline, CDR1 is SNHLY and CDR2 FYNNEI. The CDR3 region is CASNGLAGVQETQYF. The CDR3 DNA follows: TGTGCCAGCAATGGACTAGCGGGGGTCCAAGAGACCCAGTACTTC.

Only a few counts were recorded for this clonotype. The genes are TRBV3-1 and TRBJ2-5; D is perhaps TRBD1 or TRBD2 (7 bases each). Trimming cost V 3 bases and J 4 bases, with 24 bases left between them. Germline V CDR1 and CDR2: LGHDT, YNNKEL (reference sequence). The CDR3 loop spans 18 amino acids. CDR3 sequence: CASSHILSGTAGGETQYF. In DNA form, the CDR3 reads TGTGCCAGCAGCCACATTCTCAGCGGGACCGCAGGGGGAGAGACCCAGTACTTC.

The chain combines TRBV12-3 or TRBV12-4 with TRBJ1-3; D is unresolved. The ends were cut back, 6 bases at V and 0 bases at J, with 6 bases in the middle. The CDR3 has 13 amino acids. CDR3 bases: TGTGCCAGCAGGTCCCTCTCTGGAAACACCATATATTTT. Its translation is CASRSLSGNTIYF.

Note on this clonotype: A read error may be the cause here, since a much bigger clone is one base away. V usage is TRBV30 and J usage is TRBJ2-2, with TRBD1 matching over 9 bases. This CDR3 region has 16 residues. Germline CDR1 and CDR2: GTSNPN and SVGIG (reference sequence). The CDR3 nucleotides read TGTGCCTGGAGGATTTCCGGGACAGGGTCTTCTGGGGAGCTGCTTTTT. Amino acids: CAWRISGTGSSGELLF.

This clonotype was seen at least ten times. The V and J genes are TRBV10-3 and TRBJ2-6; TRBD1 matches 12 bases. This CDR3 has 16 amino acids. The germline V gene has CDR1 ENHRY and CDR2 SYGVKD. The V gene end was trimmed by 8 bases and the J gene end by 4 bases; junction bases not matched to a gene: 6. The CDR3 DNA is TGTGCCATCTCGGGACAGGGGGCGTCCGGGGCCAACGTCCTGACTTTC. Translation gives CAISGQGASGANVLTF.

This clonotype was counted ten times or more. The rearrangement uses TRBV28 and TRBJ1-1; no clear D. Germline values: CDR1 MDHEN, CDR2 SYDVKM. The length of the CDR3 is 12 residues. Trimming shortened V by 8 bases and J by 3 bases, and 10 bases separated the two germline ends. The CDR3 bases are TGTGCCAGCCGGCGAACGTACACTGAAGCTTTCTTT. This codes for CASRRTYTEAFF. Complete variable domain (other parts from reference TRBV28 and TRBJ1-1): DVKVTQSSRYLVKRTGEKVFLECVQDMDHENMFWYRQDPGLGLRLIYFSYDVKMKEKGDIPEGYSVSREKKERFSLILESASTNQTSMYLCASRRTYTEAFFGQGTRLTVV.

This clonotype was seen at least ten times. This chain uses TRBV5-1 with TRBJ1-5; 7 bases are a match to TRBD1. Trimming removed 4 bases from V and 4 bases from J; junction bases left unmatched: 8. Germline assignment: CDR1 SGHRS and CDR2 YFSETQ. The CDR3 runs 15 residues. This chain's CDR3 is CASSVEGQPNQPQHF. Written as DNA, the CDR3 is TGCGCCAGCAGCGTAGAGGGACAGCCGAATCAGCCCCAGCATTTT.

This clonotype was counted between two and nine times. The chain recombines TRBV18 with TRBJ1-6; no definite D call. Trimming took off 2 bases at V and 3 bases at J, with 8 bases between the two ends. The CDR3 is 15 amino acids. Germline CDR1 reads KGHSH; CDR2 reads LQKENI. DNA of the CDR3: TGTGCCAGCTCACCAAGCAGCGACTATAATTCACCCCTCCACTTT. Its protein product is CASSPSSDYNSPLHF.